The 5 T cell receptor beta chains below were found in one sample sequenced in a study of T cell clonotyping in hematopoietic cell transplantation. Sequencing used immunoSEQ multiplex PCR; TCRdb keeps in-frame clones, though not all of them. This table holds tens of thousands of clones, 90% to 96% found once. The time point was: recipient sample about 28 days before transplant, after cytoreduction. Sequenced material: peripheral blood mononuclear cells, taken before stem cell transplant. Receptor source: a woman aged 45-60 years with acute myeloid leukemia. Some clones in this sample may be carry-over from other donors' samples.

The chain employs TRBV4-1 and TRBJ1-6; unclear D gene. Germline V CDR1 and CDR2: MGHRA, YSYEKL. V was pared by 0 bases and J by 4 bases, with 19 bases between. The CDR3 is made up of 19 amino acids. CDR3: CASSQDVRGQTLYNSPLHF. The CDR3 DNA reads TGCGCCAGCAGCCAAGATGTCCGTGGGCAGACCCTATATAATTCACCCCTCCACTTT.

This clone was observed a single time. The rearrangement links TRBV6-1 to TRBJ1-2; 9 nucleotides match TRBD1. Germline lookup yields CDR1 MNHNS and CDR2 SASEGT. Losses at the gene ends were 7 bases for V and 8 bases for J; bases not matched to a gene: 11. The CDR3 spans 14 residues. CDR3 nucleotide sequence: TGTGCCAGCACCGAAACAGGGGGCTCCTGGGGCTACACCTTC. It is translated as CASTETGGSWGYTF.

The V and J genes are TRBV5-5 and TRBJ1-2; 8 nucleotides line up with TRBD1. V lost 4 bases, J lost 7 bases, and 9 bases stayed unmatched. Germline values: CDR1 SGHKS, CDR2 YYEKEE (reference sequence). This CDR3 comprises 14 residues. CDR3 in DNA: TGTGCCAGCAGCCTGGGACAGGAGCGTCCTGGCTACACCTTC. Amino acid sequence: CASSLGQERPGYTF.

The chain couples TRBV25-1 to TRBJ2-1; 8 bases are a match to TRBD2. The CDR3 is 14 amino acids. Germline V CDR1 and CDR2: MGHDK, SYGVNS. The junction had 10 bases not matched to a gene; V was cut back by 7 bases and J by 8 bases. The DNA for the CDR3 is TGTGCCAGCAACCGCCCGGGACTAGTTCATGAGCAGTTCTTC. Amino acids: CASNRPGLVHEQFF.

This clone was detected once. The V and J genes are TRBV4-1 and TRBJ2-7; the match to TRBD2 covers 8 bases. CDR1 MGHRA and CDR2 YSYEKL come from the germline V gene. The CDR3 runs 14 residues. V lost 0 bases and J lost 4; bases outside the gene matches: 2. The CDR3 sequence: CASSQDPGGYEQYF. The DNA of the CDR3 is TGCGCCAGCAGCCAAGACCCGGGGGGGTACGAGCAGTACTTC.